This T cell receptor beta chain is from a study of Graves' ophthalmopathy and Graves' hyperthyroidism. To note about this clonotype: Its antigen is not identified.

Amplified TCR beta CDR3 regions were obtained using RNA transcripts as template. Investigators did first-round RT-PCR with HTBI primers, then second-round multiplex PCR. A single record per CDR3 protein comes from TCRdb applying MiXCR to the multiplex PCR reads. In the table there are 200,000 to 300,000 distinct CDR3 sequences, roughly 50% of which are singletons. V was cut by 4 bases and J by 7 bases, with 17 bases left in between. The CDR3 runs to 14 residues. Per the germline V gene, CDR1 is SGHRS and CDR2 is YFSETQ. Findings and caveats of the study: Most clonotypes expanded in thyroid above 0.001 frequency were present in blood too. The model achieved around 67% sensitivity and under 75% specificity for ophthalmopathy progression.

Sample: peripheral blood. V is TRBV5-1 and J is TRBJ1-2, with D hard to call. This TCR came from an adult man with Graves' ophthalmopathy. The CDR3: CASSDHGQNGGYTF. In DNA, the CDR3 is TGCGCCAGCAGCGACCACGGGCAAAATGGTGGCTACACCTTC. Complete variable domain (other parts from reference TRBV5-1 and TRBJ1-2): KAGVTQTPRYLIKTRGQQVTLSCSPISGHRSVSWYQQTPGQGLQFLFEYFSETQRNKGNFPGRFSGRQFSNSRSEMNVSTLELGDSALYLCASSDHGQNGGYTFGSGTRLTVV.